Below, one TCR beta chain is given with its context. This sample stems from a study of control samples from healthy donors and cancer patients. Clones were read by immunoSEQ multiplex PCR, and TCRdb kept only the in-frame ones, dropping some. The sample lists roughly 150,000 clones; approximately 86% were seen once. This sequence was found in a man between 18 and 29 years old in good health. Sequencing was done on a sample of blood.

The CDR3 here is CASSVDPGTVTEAFF. The CDR3 nucleotides read TGTGCCAGCAGCGTAGATCCGGGTACAGTCACTGAAGCTTTCTTT. The chain combines TRBV9 with TRBJ1-1; D is uncertain. CDR3 size: 15 residues. Germline V lookup: CDR1 SGDLS, CDR2 YYNGEE. The ends were cut back, 0 bases at V and 4 bases at J, with 13 bases in the middle.